A single T cell receptor beta chain is shown here with its context. Its target is unknown. Only in-frame clones appear in the TCRdb table, and some are missing; sequencing was by immunoSEQ multiplex PCR. The sample holds around 3,900 clones, 15% to 20% seen once. This sample is drawn from a study of tumour-infiltrating T cells in Burkitt lymphoma. About the study: Survival, overall and progression-free, tracked with productive clonality.

Points from the study as a whole: Several public clonotypes were shared across many Burkitt lymphoma patients.

The sequenced sample was tumor tissue. The receptor was derived from a human donor with Burkitt lymphoma.

The CDR3 spells CASSTRTDQETQYF. The CDR3 DNA follows: TGTGCCAGTAGTACTCGGACAGACCAAGAGACCCAGTACTTC. This chain links TRBV19 with TRBJ2-5; maybe TRBD1 (6 bases). There are 14 residues in the CDR3. Germline CDR1 LNHDA, CDR2 SQIVND (reference sequence). V dropped 4 bases and J dropped 0 bases, with 9 bases sitting between them.